A selection of T cell receptor beta chains follows, all from one sample in a study of T-cell reconstitution after alpha-beta-depleted transplantation in children. TCRdb fed the PCR reads into MiXCR, producing one record per CDR3 protein. The profile covers fewer than 500,000 distinct CDR3 sequences, with roughly 43% appearing a single time and approximately 25% taken by the ten largest. Here the sequenced sample was PBMCs, taken before TCRalphabeta/CD19-depleted stem cell transplant. These receptors came from a girl aged 2-10 years with aplastic anemia, due to receive a stem cell transplant. Each CDR3 is given with its conserved first and last residue. Expanded clones get a size class; other rows say once, few or many, or leave the size out.

j_gene | v_gene | abundance | CDR3aa
TRBJ2-1 | TRBV29-1 | NA | CSVEQRQNEQFF
TRBJ2-7 | TRBV18 | few | CASSPQGASEQYF
TRBJ2-1 | TRBV7-7 | few | CASSPANEQFF
TRBJ1-2 | TRBV7-8 | NA | CASSLDPGPGGYGYTF
TRBJ2-2 | TRBV9 | many | CASSVGQGSNTGELFF
TRBJ2-1 | TRBV15 | many | CATSREGTVSSYNEQFF
TRBJ1-2 | TRBV6-1 | NA | CASSPHRRTGTTYGYTF
TRBJ2-7 | TRBV28 | NA | CASSPGLLYEQYF
TRBJ2-1 | TRBV12-3/TRBV12-4 | NA | CASSLVGLSGGIDEQFF
TRBJ2-3 | TRBV15 | NA | CATSRDGSSTDTQYF
TRBJ2-7 | TRBV11-2 | many | CASTLTVPPYEQYF
TRBJ2-1 | TRBV21-1 | many | CASSKGGTTRWVNEQFF
TRBJ1-1 | TRBV29-1 | few | CSVLFGRVEAFF
TRBJ2-7 | TRBV3-1 | once | CASSLLGRGLAGGLYEQYF
TRBJ2-7 | TRBV6-5 | few | CASSYSGTGASEQYF
TRBJ2-7 | TRBV7-2 | NA | CASSLEAGVGEQYF
TRBJ2-2 | TRBV29-1 | NA | CSGGPHTGELFF
TRBJ1-6 | TRBV18 | many | CASSPQGGNSPLHF
TRBJ2-7 | TRBV6-5 | NA | CASSYGWGTGSDEQYF
TRBJ2-1 | TRBV28 | NA | CASSPTGTSGSNEQFF
TRBJ2-1 | TRBV6-5 | NA | CPSSSPGTSGSREQFF
TRBJ1-1 | TRBV4-3 | many | CASSPFAGGGTEAFF
TRBJ2-5 | TRBV5-6 | NA | CASSLGGIGVQGETQYF
TRBJ2-7 | TRBV20-1 | few | CSARWREGYEQYF
TRBJ2-1 | TRBV20-1 | NA | CSARDHWTSGVNNEQFF
TRBJ2-7 | TRBV11-1 | NA | CASSSTGRGDYEQYF
TRBJ2-5 | TRBV11-2 | many | CASSLGWLQGQETQYF
TRBJ2-7 | TRBV6-1 | NA | CASTQGQGESYEQYF
TRBJ1-5 | TRBV20-1 | NA | CSARQGSLGPQHF
TRBJ2-5 | TRBV6-5 | NA | CASSYYAAGGRETQYF
TRBJ2-5 | TRBV21-1 | few | CASSKRLVETQYF
TRBJ2-6 | TRBV28 | NA | CASTWDRGSGANVLTF
TRBJ1-4 | TRBV6-6 | many | CASSYDEKLFF
TRBJ2-1 | TRBV24-1 | many | CATRGTSPVNEQFF
TRBJ2-5 | TRBV12-3/TRBV12-4 | NA | CASSLGGRALKETQYF
TRBJ2-5 | TRBV5-6 | NA | CASRGSTGNQETQYF
TRBJ2-1 | TRBV19 | few | CASSSGQKLNEQFF
TRBJ2-1 | TRBV5-1 | NA | CASSLTTLSYNEQFF
TRBJ2-1 | TRBV5-1 | NA | CASSLGGDPNNEQFF
TRBJ2-5 | TRBV4-2 | once | CASSQGSGSSGETQYF
TRBJ1-3 | TRBV19 | many | CASIDPGRSGNTIYF